This T cell receptor (beta chain) was sequenced during a study of post-analysis software for immune sequencing data. Broader study findings: Four or five TRBV segments were more frequent in patients than controls; TRBV5-6, TRBV5-1 and TRBV20-1 belonged to this group.

cDNA libraries of TCR beta carried unique molecular identifiers. TCRdb reanalysed the PCR reads using MiXCR and keeps one entry per CDR3 protein. The data hold roughly 800,000 distinct CDR3 sequences, with 30% observed a single time. Concerning this clonotype: The target antigen is unknown.

The CDR3 has 13 residues. The V end lost 2 bases, the J end lost 6 bases, and 10 bases lay between the germline ends. Germline assignment: CDR1 SQVTM and CDR2 ANQGSEA. Specimen: blood. This receptor was taken from a girl between 10 and 17 years old with multiple sclerosis. The V call is TRBV29-1, the J call TRBJ1-4; D may be TRBD1 (6 bases). CDR3 nucleotide sequence: TGCAGCGTTGAAATCAGGGGACATGAAAAACTGTTTTTT. It encodes CSVEIRGHEKLFF. Looking up the rest from reference TRBV29-1 and TRBJ1-4 gives the full variable domain: SAVISQKPSRDICQRGTSLTIQCQVDSQVTMMFWYRQQPGQSLTLIATANQGSEATYESGFVIDKFPISRPNLTFSTLTVSNMSPEDSSIYLCSVEIRGHEKLFFGSGTQLSVL.